This TCR beta chain stems from a study of shared clonotypes between healthy human individuals. Overall study: Three plates each covered CD4 naive and memory; CD8 naive two, CD8 memory one.

Genomic DNA from each subset was divided evenly over several immunoSEQ plates. Profiled with immunoSEQ multiplex PCR; TCRdb holds only in-frame clones, not every one. The data contain roughly 2.5 million clones, roughly 92% of them singletons. Study-wide results and limits: For naive CD4 cells, around 5.1% of clonotypes were shared across a handful of donors.

The V gene's germline CDR1 is ENHRY and CDR2 SYGVKD. The CDR3 is made up of 15 amino acids. The V end was cut by 0 bases, the J end by 2 bases, with 11 bases between. About this clone itself: Its antigen remains unidentified.

The chain couples TRBV10-3 to TRBJ2-7; D unresolved. Sequenced input: naive CD4+ T cells sorted from blood. Subset: CD45RA+ positively selected. The clonotype was recovered from a man between 18 and 29 years old in good health. DNA of the CDR3: TGTGCCATCAGTGAGTCAGGAATCAGCACCTACGAGCAGTACTTC. Its translation: CAISESGISTYEQYF.